A single sample gave rise to the 7 T cell receptor beta chains below, sequenced in a study of blood T cell repertoires in COVID-19 (dated by TCRdb to 2020 to 2021). Library creation used the immunoSEQ multiplex PCR assay. TCRdb stores this immuneACCESS table with in-frame sequences only. Part of the clones is absent; in the studies checked, under half of the shortfall reflects unresolved V genes, and no reason is known for the rest. This sample holds approximately 450,000 clones; 75% to 90% were observed only once. The biggest ten clones account for approximately 1.2% of the sample. The sequenced sample was PBMCs or T cells enriched from blood (not recorded which). These receptors originate from a man between 25 and 39 years old who had recovered from COVID-19.

This sequence joins TRBV5-4 and TRBJ2-5; D is undetermined. From germline, CDR1 is SGHNT and CDR2 YYREEE (reference sequence). The CDR3 consists of 16 residues. Between the trimmed V and J ends, which lost 2 bases and 5 bases, there was a span of 19 bases. The CDR3 reads CASSLAPFGSLETQYF. The CDR3 DNA is TGTGCCAGCAGCTTAGCTCCGTTCGGTAGCCTGGAGACCCAGTACTTC.

The chain joins TRBV4-2 to TRBJ2-3; TRBD2 agrees at 12 bases. Germline CDR1 LGHNA, CDR2 YNFKEQ. The V and J ends lost 0 bases and 3 bases, in that order; junction bases with no gene match: 4. The CDR3 consists of 17 residues. The CDR3 sequence is CASSQDLAGGPTDTQYF. The CDR3 DNA is TGTGCCAGCAGCCAAGACCTAGCGGGAGGGCCTACAGATACGCAGTATTTT.

J is TRBJ2-2 and V is TRBV15; unclear D gene. The germline gives CDR1 LNHNV, CDR2 YYDKDF (reference sequence). Deletions cut 0 bases from V and 3 bases from J, with 8 bases between. This CDR3 has 15 residues. CDR3 DNA sequence: TGTGCCACCAGCAGAGATCTAGTGGACACCGGGGAGCTGTTTTTT. This translates into CATSRDLVDTGELFF.

This clone has only one observation. The genes are TRBV19 and TRBJ1-5; 10 nucleotides line up with TRBD1. Germline V gene data show CDR1 as LNHDA and CDR2 as SQIVND (reference sequence). The V gene end was trimmed by 3 bases and the J gene end by 0 bases; junction bases not matched to a gene: 11. This CDR3 has 19 amino acids. This CDR3 reads CASSMRGGQGSYSNQPQHF. The CDR3 region has the DNA TGTGCCAGTAGTATGCGGGGGGGACAGGGGTCCTATAGCAATCAGCCCCAGCATTTT.

The chain joins TRBV24-1 to TRBJ1-2; D remains ambiguous. The CDR3 is 16 amino acids. Germline loops: CDR1 KGHDR, CDR2 SFDVKD. Trimming took 5 bases from V and 8 from J, leaving 23 bases between them. CDR3 sequence (DNA): TGTGCCACCAGTGGTAGGGAGGGCCCCGCTGCTCGGGGCTACACCTTC. It is translated as CATSGREGPAARGYTF.

This chain connects TRBV7-9 to TRBJ2-1; tentative D call: TRBD1 (5 bases). Germline lookup yields CDR1 SEHNR and CDR2 FQNEAQ (reference sequence). V was clipped by 3 bases and J by 8 bases, with 5 bases between them. The CDR3 covers 11 residues. Here the CDR3 reads CASSLGHEQFF. In nucleotides, the CDR3 is TGTGCCAGCAGCTTGGGGCATGAGCAGTTCTTC.

The rearrangement joins TRBV2 to TRBJ2-5; the D gene is possibly TRBD2 (6 bases). Germline V gene sequence: CDR1 SNHLY, CDR2 FYNNEI. This CDR3 comprises 14 residues. V shed 1 base and J shed 5 bases, with 11 bases lying between them. CDR3 nucleotides: TGTGCCAGCAGTGAAGGAGGAGGGTCTGAGACCCAGTACTTC. Residues: CASSEGGGSETQYF.